The sequence of this T cell receptor (beta chain) was determined in a study of T cell repertoires in cytomegalovirus infection. In the study overall: Selection of CMV epitopes for the study included recently identified HLA-C-restricted and well-studied HLA-B-restricted ones.

TCRdb called the reads again in MiXCR, with one record for every CDR3 protein. Of 750,000 to 950,000 distinct CDR3 sequences in the sample, 29% were seen once. This CDR3 is built from 14 residues. In germline, CDR1 is MNHEY, CDR2 SVGAGI. The junction had 7 bases not matched to a gene; V was cut back by 6 bases and J by 8 bases. A word on this clonotype: Its antigen is as yet unknown.

Whole-study results and caveats: In two of eight donors, the top clonotype was HLA-C-restricted CMV-specific.

Sequenced material: cultured CD8+ T cells from PBMCs, taken from culture after CMV antigen stimulation. This sequence joins TRBV6-5 and TRBJ2-1; 10 bases align to TRBD1. The source is a human donor in good health (CMV status not recorded). Some clones in this sample may be carry-over from other donors' samples. CDR3 sequence reads: CASSRTGGLDEQFF. The CDR3 coding sequence is TGTGCCAGCAGCCGGACAGGGGGGCTCGATGAGCAGTTCTTC.